Each of the 20 T cell receptor beta chains below was sequenced from the same sample in a study of blood T cell repertoires in COVID-19. The protocol was immunoSEQ multiplex PCR, while the TCRdb copy is restricted to in-frame clones and leaves out a portion. The repertoire has fewer than 350,000 clones, about 92% of them found once; the top ten carry 3% to 4%. The sequenced sample consisted of peripheral blood. The receptors shown here come from an older woman with COVID-19, enrolled during active disease.

In this sample, this clone turned up once. The V call is TRBV5-1, the J call TRBJ2-1; 7 positions match TRBD2. V lost 4 bases and J lost 8; bases outside the gene matches: 15. The CDR3 sequence is 16 residues long. Germline V gives CDR1 SGHRS, CDR2 YFSETQ. The CDR3 sequence is CASSRTRGAPTDEQFF. CDR3 DNA sequence: TGCGCCAGCAGCCGGACTAGAGGGGCCCCCACGGATGAGCAGTTCTTC.

The J gene is TRBJ1-2, the V gene TRBV19; D uncertain. Germline V CDR1 and CDR2: LNHDA, SQIVND (reference sequence). Trimming took 4 bases from V and 5 from J, leaving 8 bases between them. This CDR3 region has 12 residues. This CDR3 reads CASSTRGYGYTF. The CDR3 DNA sequence: TGTGCCAGTAGTACCCGGGGTTATGGCTACACCTTC.

The genes are TRBV7-2 and TRBJ1-6; D unresolved. Germline values: CDR1 SGHTA, CDR2 FQGNSA. This CDR3 has 13 amino acids. Trimming left V 3 bases short and J 10 bases short, with 10 bases between. Written as DNA, the CDR3 is TGTGCCAGCAGCTTCCTCTTGTCCTCACCCCTCCACTTT. It encodes CASSFLLSSPLHF. Looking up the rest from reference TRBV7-2 and TRBJ1-6 gives the full variable domain: GAGVSQSPSNKVTEKGKDVELRCDPISGHTALYWYRQSLGQGLEFLIYFQGNSAPDKSGLPSDRFSAERTGGSVSTLTIQRTQQEDSAVYLCASSFLLSSPLHFGNGTRLTVT.

The rearrangement links TRBV3-1 (or the pseudogene TRBV3-2) to TRBJ2-2, with TRBD2 as a possible D gene (5 bases). V was shortened by 4 bases and J by 7 bases, with 13 bases between the two germline ends. Looked up from germline, CDR1 is LGHDT and CDR2 is YNNKEL (reference sequence). The CDR3 covers 14 residues. CDR3 region: CASSPPTSIGELFF. DNA of the CDR3: TGTGCCAGCAGCCCGCCAACTAGTATCGGGGAGCTGTTTTTT.

This clone is a singleton in its sample. V is TRBV28 and J is TRBJ2-5, with 11 positions matching TRBD2. With V trimmed by 3 bases and J by 2 bases, 11 bases remained unmatched. CDR3 length: 18 residues. CDR1 and CDR2 (germline): MDHEN, SYDVKM. CDR3 protein: CASSLGSGGAGLQETQYF. In nucleotides, the CDR3 is TGTGCCAGCAGTTTGGGTAGCGGGGGGGCCGGATTGCAAGAGACCCAGTACTTC.

This clone came up once. The V gene is TRBV5-1, the J gene TRBJ1-1; possibly TRBD1 for D (5 bases). Germline V CDR1 and CDR2: SGHRS, YFSETQ. Trimming shortened V by 2 bases and J by 0 bases, and 8 bases separated the two germline ends. The CDR3 is 14 amino acids. CDR3 protein: CASSFGGMNTEAFF. The CDR3 coding sequence is TGCGCCAGCAGCTTTGGGGGGATGAACACTGAAGCTTTCTTT.

V is TRBV5-1 and J is TRBJ2-1; 10 positions match TRBD2. Per germline, CDR1 SGHRS and CDR2 YFSETQ. The CDR3 runs 17 residues. V was clipped by 4 bases and J by 0 bases; unmatched bases: 7. The CDR3 loop is CASSHLAGVSSYNEQFF. The CDR3 DNA follows: TGCGCCAGCAGCCACCTAGCGGGGGTGAGCTCCTACAATGAGCAGTTCTTC.

V and J are TRBV5-1 and TRBJ1-5; D might be TRBD1 (5 bases). Trimming stripped 4 bases from V and 6 bases from J, with 20 bases between. Germline V gene lookup returns CDR1 SGHRS and CDR2 YFSETQ. The CDR3 contains 16 residues. The chain's CDR3 is CASSLYPDSSGQPQHF. The CDR3 region has the DNA TGCGCCAGCAGCCTTTACCCAGACAGTAGCGGTCAGCCCCAGCATTTT.

This chain links TRBV18 with TRBJ2-5; D is unclear. The germline gives CDR1 KGHSH, CDR2 LQKENI. CDR3 length: 14 amino acids. Deletions cut 0 bases from V and 2 bases from J, with 7 bases between. The CDR3 protein is CASSPPLLQETQYF. CDR3 in DNA: TGTGCCAGCTCACCACCCCTATTACAAGAGACCCAGTACTTC.

The chain has TRBV12-3 or TRBV12-4 and TRBJ1-2, with D possibly TRBD1 on 6 matching bases. The length of the CDR3 is 13 residues. Trimming removed 6 bases at V and 7 bases at J, with 15 bases between. This CDR3 is CASSRTASGGYTF. In nucleotides, the CDR3 is TGTGCCAGCAGCCGGACAGCCTCGGGTGGCTACACCTTC.

The CDR3 is CASSEIETGSGYTF. For the CDR3, the DNA is TGTGCCAGCAGCGAAATAGAGACAGGGTCGGGCTACACCTTC. J is TRBJ1-2 and V is TRBV6-6, with 7 bases that match TRBD1. J was trimmed by 8 bases and V by 6 bases; bases with no gene match: 12. This CDR3 is built from 14 residues. Germline assignment: CDR1 MNHNY and CDR2 SVGAGI (reference sequence).

The rearrangement uses TRBV30 and TRBJ1-6; the D is unclear. The V gene's germline CDR1 is GTSNPN and CDR2 SVGIG (reference sequence). The V gene lost 2 bases and the J gene lost 0 bases, with 8 bases spanning the gap. The CDR3 sequence is 15 residues long. CDR3 loop: CAWSKQSSYNSPLHF. CDR3 DNA: TGTGCCTGGAGTAAACAGAGCTCCTATAATTCACCCCTCCACTTT.

The chain joins TRBV11-2 to TRBJ2-1; 8 bases are shared with TRBD2. The CDR3 runs 17 residues. Germline V gives CDR1 SGHAT, CDR2 FQNNGV. Trimming at V came to 5 bases and at J to 6 bases, leaving 15 bases not matched to a gene. The CDR3 DNA follows: TGTGCCAGCAGCCCGGACCCGGGACTAGATTGGTCCAATGAGCAGTTCTTC. Translating it yields CASSPDPGLDWSNEQFF.

The CDR3 spells CASRGGSHSPLHF. The CDR3 DNA reads TGTGCCAGCAGAGGCGGCAGCCATTCACCCCTCCACTTT. This chain uses TRBV28 with TRBJ1-6; D is ambiguous. The CDR3 totals 13 residues. Germline assignment: CDR1 MDHEN and CDR2 SYDVKM. V lost 6 bases, J lost 8 bases, and 11 bases lay in between. The whole variable domain, remainder taken from reference TRBV28 and TRBJ1-6, is DVKVTQSSRYLVKRTGEKVFLECVQDMDHENMFWYRQDPGLGLRLIYFSYDVKMKEKGDIPEGYSVSREKKERFSLILESASTNQTSMYLCASRGGSHSPLHFGNGTRLTVT.

This clone was found once. The chain employs TRBV28 and TRBJ2-4; tentatively, D is TRBD2 (6 bases). The CDR3 contains 13 residues. V was pared by 4 bases and J by 12 bases, with 16 bases between. CDR1 and CDR2 (germline): MDHEN, SYDVKM. As DNA, the CDR3 is TGTGCCAGCAGTTCGGGAGCAGGGCGTAATCAGTACTTC. This codes for CASSSGAGRNQYF.

CDR3 in DNA: TGTGCCAGCAGTCCAACTAGCGGGGGGGTGGATACGCAGTATTTT. Residues: CASSPTSGGVDTQYF. The rearrangement joins TRBV6-5 to TRBJ2-3; 13 bases are shared with TRBD2. The length of the CDR3 is 15 residues. Germline CDR1 MNHEY, CDR2 SVGAGI. Unmatched junction bases numbered 5, after V lost 5 bases and J lost 6 bases.

Comments on this clone: The conserved phenylalanine or tryptophan is not found at the CDR3 terminus, so this likely reflects a read error. The chain combines TRBV6-5 with TRBJ1-6; D ambiguous. The CDR3 extends over 15 amino acids. The V end lost 8 bases, the J end lost 0 bases, and 11 bases lay between the germline ends. CDR1 MNHEY and CDR2 SVGAGI come from the germline V gene. The CDR3 nucleotides read TGTGCCAGCCCTGGAGGGAACTCCTATAATTCACCCCTCCACCTT. Encoded protein: CASPGGNSYNSPLHL.

The chain links TRBV12-3 or TRBV12-4 to TRBJ2-7, with D maybe TRBD1 (5 bases). The CDR3 spans 13 residues. The ends were cut back, 1 base at V and 6 bases at J, with 10 bases in the middle. The CDR3 is CASSLGGPTEQYF. The CDR3 DNA follows: TGTGCCAGCAGTTTAGGGGGCCCAACCGAGCAGTACTTC.

The gene calls are TRBV24-1 and TRBJ1-5, with TRBD1 as a possible D gene (6 bases). Between the trimmed V and J ends, which lost 6 bases and 0 bases, there was a span of 17 bases. CDR3 length: 17 amino acids. Per the germline V gene, CDR1 is KGHDR and CDR2 is SFDVKD. The CDR3 nucleotides are TGTGCCACCAGTATTGGGGGGGGCGGACATAGCAATCAGCCCCAGCATTTT. Protein: CATSIGGGGHSNQPQHF.

The chain employs TRBV14 and TRBJ1-1; 7 bases are a match to TRBD1. Germline loops: CDR1 SGHDN, CDR2 FVKESK. The CDR3 length is 17 residues. The V segment lost 0 bases and the J segment 3 bases; nucleotides outside the gene matches: 10. CDR3 bases: TGTGCCAGCAGCCAAGATGGCGCAGGGGGGTCTGACACTGAAGCTTTCTTT. This gives the protein CASSQDGAGGSDTEAFF.